This TCR beta chain is drawn from a study of T cells after yellow fever vaccination. Study results and limitations: Though weaker, the secondary response peaked faster, on day 5 versus 15. Boosting was followed by the reappearance of most primary-vaccination clones (approximately 97% CD4, about 89% CD8). The appearance of a small share of clonotypes in both CD4 and CD8 compartments was observed.

The authors made TCR cDNA by 5'RACE template switching, adding a universal primer site and UMIs. One entry per CDR3 protein, called by TCRdb with MiXCR from the 5' RACE reads. Among over 300,000 distinct CDR3 sequences, around 6.8% were seen once, and the ten largest hold over 15%. The ends were cut back, 5 bases at V and 1 base at J, with 14 bases in the middle. This CDR3 is built from 15 residues. Per germline, CDR1 KGHSH and CDR2 LQKENI. This clonotype has just a few counts. Its antigen is not known. The material sequenced was PBMCs, taken more than 35 days after the first yellow fever vaccination. This TCR was recovered from a man aged 18 to 35 who received the YFV17D yellow fever vaccine. The V gene is TRBV18, the J gene TRBJ1-1; no clear D. The CDR3, as DNA: TGTGCCAGCTCAGGTCTGGACTCCCGGAACACTGAAGCTTTCTTT. It codes for CASSGLDSRNTEAFF.